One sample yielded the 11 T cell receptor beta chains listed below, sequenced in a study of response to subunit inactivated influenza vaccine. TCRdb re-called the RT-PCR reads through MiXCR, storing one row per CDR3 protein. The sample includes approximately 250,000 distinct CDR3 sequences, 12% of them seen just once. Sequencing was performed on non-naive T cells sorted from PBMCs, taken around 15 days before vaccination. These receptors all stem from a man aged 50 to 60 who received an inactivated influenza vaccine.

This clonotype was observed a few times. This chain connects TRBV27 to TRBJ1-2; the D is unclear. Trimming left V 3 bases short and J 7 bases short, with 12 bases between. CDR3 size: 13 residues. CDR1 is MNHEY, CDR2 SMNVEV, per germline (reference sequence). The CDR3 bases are TGTGCCAGCAGTTTTGAGGGAAGAAGTGGCTACACCTTC. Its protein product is CASSFEGRSGYTF.

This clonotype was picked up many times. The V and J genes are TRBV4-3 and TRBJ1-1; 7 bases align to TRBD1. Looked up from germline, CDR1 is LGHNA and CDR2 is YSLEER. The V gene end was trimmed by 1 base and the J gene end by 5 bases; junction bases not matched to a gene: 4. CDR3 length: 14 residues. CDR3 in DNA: TGCGCCAGCAGCCAAGTTTTACAGGGGACTGAAGCTTTCTTT. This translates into CASSQVLQGTEAFF.

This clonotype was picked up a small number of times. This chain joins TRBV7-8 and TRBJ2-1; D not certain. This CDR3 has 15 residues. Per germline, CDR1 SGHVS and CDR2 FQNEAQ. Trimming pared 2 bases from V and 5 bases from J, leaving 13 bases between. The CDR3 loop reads CASSLRSYGHNEQFF. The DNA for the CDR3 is TGTGCCAGCAGCTTACGTAGTTATGGGCACAATGAGCAGTTCTTC.

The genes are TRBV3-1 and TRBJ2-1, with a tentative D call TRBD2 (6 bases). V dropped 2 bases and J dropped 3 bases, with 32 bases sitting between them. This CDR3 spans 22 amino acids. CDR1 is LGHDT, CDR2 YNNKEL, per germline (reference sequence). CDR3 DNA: TGTGCCAGCAGCCAAATAGGAGGGACTCCCCTTGACGGGGCCCGCGACTACAATGAGCAGTTCTTC. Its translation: CASSQIGGTPLDGARDYNEQFF.

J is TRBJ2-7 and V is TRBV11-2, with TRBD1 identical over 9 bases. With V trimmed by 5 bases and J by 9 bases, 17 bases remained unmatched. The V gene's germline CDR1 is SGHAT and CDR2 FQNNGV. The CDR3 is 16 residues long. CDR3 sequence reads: CASSKGPTGGSSMQYF. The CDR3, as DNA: TGTGCCAGCAGCAAAGGCCCGACAGGGGGGTCCTCGATGCAGTACTTC.

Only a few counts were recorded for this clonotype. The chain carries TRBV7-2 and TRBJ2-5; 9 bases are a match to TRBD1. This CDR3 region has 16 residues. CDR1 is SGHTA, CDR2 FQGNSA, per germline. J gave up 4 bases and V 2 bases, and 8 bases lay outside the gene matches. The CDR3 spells CASSLTTGGLAETQYF. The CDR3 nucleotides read TGTGCCAGCAGCTTAACGACAGGGGGACTCGCAGAGACCCAGTACTTC.

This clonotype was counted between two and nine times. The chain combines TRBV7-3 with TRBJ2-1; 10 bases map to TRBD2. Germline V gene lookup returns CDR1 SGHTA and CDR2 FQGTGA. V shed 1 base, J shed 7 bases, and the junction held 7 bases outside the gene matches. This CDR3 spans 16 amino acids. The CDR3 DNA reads TGTGCCAGCAGCTTAAGACCAGCGGGAGGGGGTAATGAGCAGTTCTTC. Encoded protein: CASSLRPAGGGNEQFF. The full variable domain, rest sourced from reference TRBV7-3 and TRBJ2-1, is GAGVSQTPSNKVTEKGKYVELRCDPISGHTALYWYRQSLGQGPEFLIYFQGTGAADDSGLPNDRFFAVRPEGSVSTLKIQRTERGDSAVYLCASSLRPAGGGNEQFFGPGTRLTVL.

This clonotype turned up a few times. The CDR3 nucleotides are TGTGCCAGCAGCTTGACGGCCGGTACCGGCTACGAGCAGTACTTC. It yields the protein CASSLTAGTGYEQYF. The J gene is TRBJ2-7, the V gene TRBV5-6; D uncertain. The ends were cut back, 1 base at V and 3 bases at J, with 14 bases in the middle. The CDR3 spans 15 residues. Germline CDR1 is SGHDT and CDR2 is YYEEEE.

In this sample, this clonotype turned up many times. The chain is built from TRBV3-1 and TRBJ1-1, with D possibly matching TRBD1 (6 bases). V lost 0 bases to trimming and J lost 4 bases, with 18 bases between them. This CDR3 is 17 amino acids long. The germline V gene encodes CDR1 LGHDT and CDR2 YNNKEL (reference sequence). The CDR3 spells CASSQDRLQGGGTEAFF. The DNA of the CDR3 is TGTGCCAGCAGCCAAGATCGTTTACAGGGAGGGGGCACTGAAGCTTTCTTT. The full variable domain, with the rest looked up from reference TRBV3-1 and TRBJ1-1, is DTAVSQTPKYLVTQMGNDKSIKCEQNLGHDTMYWYKQDSKKFLKIMFSYNNKELIINETVPNRFSPKSPDKAHLNLHINSLELGDSAVYFCASSQDRLQGGGTEAFFGQGTRLTVV.

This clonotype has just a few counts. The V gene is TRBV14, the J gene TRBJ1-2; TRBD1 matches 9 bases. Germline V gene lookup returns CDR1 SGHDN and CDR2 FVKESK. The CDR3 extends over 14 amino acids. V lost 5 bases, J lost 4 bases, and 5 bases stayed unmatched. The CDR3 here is CASSVGTGPYGYTF. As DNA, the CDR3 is TGTGCCAGCAGCGTTGGGACAGGGCCCTATGGCTACACCTTC. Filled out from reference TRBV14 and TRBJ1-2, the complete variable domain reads EAGVTQFPSHSVIEKGQTVTLRCDPISGHDNLYWYRRVMGKEIKFLLHFVKESKQDESGMPNNRFLAERTGGTYSTLKVQPAELEDSGVYFCASSVGTGPYGYTFGSGTRLTVV.

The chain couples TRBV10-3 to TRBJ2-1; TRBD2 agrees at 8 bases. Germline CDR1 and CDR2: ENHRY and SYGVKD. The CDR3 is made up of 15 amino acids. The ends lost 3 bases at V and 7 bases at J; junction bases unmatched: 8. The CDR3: CAISERGGSGNEQFF. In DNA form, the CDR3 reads TGTGCCATCAGTGAACGCGGGGGGTCGGGTAATGAGCAGTTCTTC.